This TCR beta chain was captured by sequencing in a study of blood T cells in healthy people across ages (dated by TCRdb to the mid-2010s). Describing the broader study: In model experiments, template switching captured roughly one uniquely barcoded TCR beta cDNA molecule for every two T cells. Age-related changes in TCR beta repertoire diversity were measured in the study by deep sequencing normalized with unique cDNA molecular identifiers. The donors were divided into four age groups: young (average roughly 15 years), middle-aged (about 39), aged (about 56) and long-lived (82). To avoid experimental bias, donors of different ages were spread randomly across the sequencing lanes. Using the same blood draw, the study looked at two additional independent replicas of 1 million unique cDNA reads for two donors, one aged 18 to 29 and the other aged 80 or older.

Summary of the overall study and its limitations: Because donor CMV infection status was unknown, age-related changes in expanded clonotypes were potentially confounded. Estimates of total diversity based on one million sequenced T cells were regarded as lower bounds and as underestimates. Observed TCR beta diversity correlated strongly with the percentage of naive T cells measured by flow cytometry. Observed TCR beta diversity per million T cells fell roughly linearly with age, and a significant reduction was already apparent by age about 38. Conclusive comparison of naive and antigen-experienced compartments was prevented by the profiling of bulk unsorted PBMCs. The long-lived group showed more naive CD4+ T cells, fewer expanded clones and increased TCR diversity than the aged group, suggesting age selection.

Library preparation was by 5' RACE. TCRdb lists the instrument as Illumina HiSeq 2500. A second PCR of about 7 to 12 cycles was run with a J-beta primer mix and a sample-barcoded 5' primer. A unique molecular identifier was introduced onto each TCR beta cDNA molecule by a template-switch 5' adaptor carrying 12 random nucleotides. Each sample yielded at least 3 million CDR3-containing paired-end reads. First-strand cDNA was synthesized from all RNA with the Mint cDNA synthesis kit, primed by a TRBC-specific oligonucleotide. Following uracil-DNA glycosylase treatment, a first 18-cycle PCR with universal primers M1SS and BC2_uni_R was performed on all cDNA. The paper's processing steps were these. For normalization, 1 million high-quality reads, each with a distinct molecular identifier, were randomly selected from each sample. Reads with shared molecular identifiers were discarded instead of being binned into consensus sequences. MiTCR, set to a Q25 quality threshold and the strictest error-elimination algorithm, was used for CDR3 identification, clonotype clustering and error correction. Lower-bound total TCR beta diversity was estimated with a nonparametric unseen species model using Euler transformation. TCRdb applied fastp at Q25 and MiXCR to the public reads, then kept only in-frame beta chains. Rows matching on CDR3 protein sequence are summarized as one entry with the most common DNA and genes. V and J calls and clone size were set by TCRdb, not the authors. The sample data list roughly 1.7 million distinct CDR3 sequences, and almost 35% of these were observed just once. The ten largest clonotypes hold about 11% of the sample.

After removal of 6 bases from V and 0 bases from J, the junction retains 3 bases not matched to a gene. According to the germline V gene (reference sequence), CDR1 reads DFQATT and CDR2 reads SNEGSKA. There are 13 amino acids in the CDR3, from cysteine to phenylalanine inclusive. The read is trimmed to its CDR3 DNA, 39 bases read in frame from base 1. For this clonotype: Its antigen has not been determined. No quality values exist for individual bases; no much larger clone is one base distant.

The roughly 39 donors, aged roughly 6 to 95 years, were systemically healthy Caucasian individuals from Russia. Around 9.8 milliliters of peripheral blood were collected from each donor into EDTA-treated Vacutainer tubes. Ficoll-Paque density-gradient centrifugation was used to isolate PBMCs, with at least 7 million obtained per sample. Total RNA, at least 6 micrograms per sample, was extracted from PBMCs with Trizol reagent. For every donor, flow cytometry on a PBMC aliquot measured the percentage of naive CD45RAhigh/CD27high T cells. The receptor comes from a woman aged 25 to 39 in good health. The specimen was blood. This sequence uses TRBV20-1 and TRBJ2-5, with 8 junctional bases fitting TRBD2. The sequence in DNA is TGCAGTGCGAATAGCGGGAACCAAGAGACCCAGTACTTC. This yields the protein CSANSGNQETQYF.